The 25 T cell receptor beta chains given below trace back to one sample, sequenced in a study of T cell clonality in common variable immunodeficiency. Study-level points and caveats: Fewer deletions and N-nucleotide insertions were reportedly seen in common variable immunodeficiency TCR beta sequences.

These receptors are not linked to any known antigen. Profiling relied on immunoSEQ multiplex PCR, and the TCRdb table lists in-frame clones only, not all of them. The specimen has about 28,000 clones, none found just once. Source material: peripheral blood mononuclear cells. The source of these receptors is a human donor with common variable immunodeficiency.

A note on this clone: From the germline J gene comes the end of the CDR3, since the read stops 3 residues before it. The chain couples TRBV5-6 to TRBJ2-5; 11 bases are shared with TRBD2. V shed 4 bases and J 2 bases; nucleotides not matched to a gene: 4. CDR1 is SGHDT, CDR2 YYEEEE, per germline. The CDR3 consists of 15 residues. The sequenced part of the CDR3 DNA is TGTGCCAGCAGCCGGGGACTAGCGGTGCAAGAGACC. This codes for CASSRGLAVQET. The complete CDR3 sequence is CASSRGLAVQETQYF.

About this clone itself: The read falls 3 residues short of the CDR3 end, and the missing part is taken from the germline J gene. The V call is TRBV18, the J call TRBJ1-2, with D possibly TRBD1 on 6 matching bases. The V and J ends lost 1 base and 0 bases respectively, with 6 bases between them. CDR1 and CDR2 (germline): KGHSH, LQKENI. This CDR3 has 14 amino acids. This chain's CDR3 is CASSPQGANYGYTF. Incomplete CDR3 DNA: TGTGCCAGCTCACCACAGGGGGCTAACTATGGC.

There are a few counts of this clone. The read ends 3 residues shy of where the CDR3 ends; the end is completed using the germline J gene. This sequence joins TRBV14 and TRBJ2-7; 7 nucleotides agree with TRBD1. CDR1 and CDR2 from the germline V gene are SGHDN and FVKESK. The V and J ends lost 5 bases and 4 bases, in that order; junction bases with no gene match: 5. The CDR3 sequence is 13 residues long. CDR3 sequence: CASSSGTAYEQYF. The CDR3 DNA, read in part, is TGTGCCAGCAGCTCCGGGACAGCGTACGAG.

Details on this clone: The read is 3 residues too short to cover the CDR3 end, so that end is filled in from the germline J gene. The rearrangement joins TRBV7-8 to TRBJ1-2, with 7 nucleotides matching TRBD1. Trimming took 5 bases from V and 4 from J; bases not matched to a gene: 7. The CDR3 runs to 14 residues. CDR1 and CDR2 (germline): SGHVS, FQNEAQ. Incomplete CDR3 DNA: TGTGCCAGCAGCCGAGGACAGGCAGGCTATGGC. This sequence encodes CASSRGQAGYG. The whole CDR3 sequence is CASSRGQAGYGYTF.

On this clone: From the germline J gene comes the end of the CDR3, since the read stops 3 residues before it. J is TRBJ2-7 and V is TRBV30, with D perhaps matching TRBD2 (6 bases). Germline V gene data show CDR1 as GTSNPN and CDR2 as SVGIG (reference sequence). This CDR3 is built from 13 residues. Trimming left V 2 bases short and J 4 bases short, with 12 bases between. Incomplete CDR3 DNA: TGTGCCTGGAGTAACTGGGCGGGGTACGAG. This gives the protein CAWSNWAGYE. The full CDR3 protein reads CAWSNWAGYEQYF.

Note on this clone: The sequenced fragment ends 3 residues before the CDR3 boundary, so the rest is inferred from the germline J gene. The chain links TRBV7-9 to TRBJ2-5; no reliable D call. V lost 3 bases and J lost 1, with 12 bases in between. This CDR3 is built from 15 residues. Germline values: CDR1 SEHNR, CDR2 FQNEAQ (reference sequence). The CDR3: CASSFDLSLQETQYF. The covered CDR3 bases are TGTGCCAGCAGCTTCGACTTGTCCCTCCAAGAGACC. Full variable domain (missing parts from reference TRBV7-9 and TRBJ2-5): DTGVSQNPRHKITKRGQNVTFRCDPISEHNRLYWYRQTLGQGPEFLTYFQNEAQLEKSRLLSDRFSAERPKGSFSTLEIQRTEQGDSAMYLCASSFDLSLQETQYFGPGTRLLVL.

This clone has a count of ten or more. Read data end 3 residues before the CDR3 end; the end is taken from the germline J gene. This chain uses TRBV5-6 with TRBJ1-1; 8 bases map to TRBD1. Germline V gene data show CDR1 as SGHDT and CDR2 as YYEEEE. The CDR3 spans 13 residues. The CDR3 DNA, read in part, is TGTGCCAGCAGCTGGGGGACAGGTGGACCA. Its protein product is CASSWGTGGP. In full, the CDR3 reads CASSWGTGGPAFF. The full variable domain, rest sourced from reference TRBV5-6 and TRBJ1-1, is DAGVTQSPTHLIKTRGQQVTLRCSPKSGHDTVSWYQQALGQGPQFIFQYYEEEERQRGNFPDRFSGHQFPNYSSELNVNALLLGDSALYLCASSWGTGGPAFFGQGTRLTVV.

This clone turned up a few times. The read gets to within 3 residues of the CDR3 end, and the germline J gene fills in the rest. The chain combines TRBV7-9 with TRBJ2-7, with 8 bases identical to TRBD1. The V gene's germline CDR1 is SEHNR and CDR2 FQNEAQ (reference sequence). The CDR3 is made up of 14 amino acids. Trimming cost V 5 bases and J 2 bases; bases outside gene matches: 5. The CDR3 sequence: CASSHRTGPYEQYF. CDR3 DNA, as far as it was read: TGTGCCAGCAGCCACCGGACAGGGCCCTACGAG.

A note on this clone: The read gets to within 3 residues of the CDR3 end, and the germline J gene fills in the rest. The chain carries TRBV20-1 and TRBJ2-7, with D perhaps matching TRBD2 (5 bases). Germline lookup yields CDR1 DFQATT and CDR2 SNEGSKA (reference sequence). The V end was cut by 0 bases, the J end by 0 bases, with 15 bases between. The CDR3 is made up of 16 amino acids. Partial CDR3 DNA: TGCAGTGCTAGAGATACGGCGGGCCCCAGCTCCTACGAG. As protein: CSARDTAGPSSYE. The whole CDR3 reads CSARDTAGPSSYEQYF.

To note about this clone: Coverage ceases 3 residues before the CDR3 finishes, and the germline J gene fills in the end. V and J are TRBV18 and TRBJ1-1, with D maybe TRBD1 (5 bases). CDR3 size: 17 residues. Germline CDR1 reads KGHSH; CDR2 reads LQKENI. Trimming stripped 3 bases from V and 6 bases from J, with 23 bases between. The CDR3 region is CASSPSSGVMGSPEAFF. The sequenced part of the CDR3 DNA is TGTGCCAGCTCACCCTCGTCGGGGGTGATGGGGTCTCCTGAA.

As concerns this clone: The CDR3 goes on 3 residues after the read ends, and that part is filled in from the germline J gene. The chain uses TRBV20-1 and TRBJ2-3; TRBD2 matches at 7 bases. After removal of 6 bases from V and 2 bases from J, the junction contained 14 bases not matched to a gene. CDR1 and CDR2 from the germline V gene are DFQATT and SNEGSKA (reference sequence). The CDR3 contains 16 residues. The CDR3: CSAPRPAGLSTDTQYF. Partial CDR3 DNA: TGCAGTGCCCCTAGGCCAGCGGGACTTTCCACAGATACG.

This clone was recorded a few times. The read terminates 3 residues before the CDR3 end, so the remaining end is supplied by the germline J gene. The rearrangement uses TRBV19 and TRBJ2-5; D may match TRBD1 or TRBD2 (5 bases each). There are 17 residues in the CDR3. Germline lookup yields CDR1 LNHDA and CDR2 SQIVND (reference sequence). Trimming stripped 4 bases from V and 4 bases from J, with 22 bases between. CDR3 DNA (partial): TGTGCCAGTAGTACGGGCGACAAGAGGGCAGGGCGAGAGACC. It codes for CASSTGDKRAGRET. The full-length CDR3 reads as CASSTGDKRAGRETQYF. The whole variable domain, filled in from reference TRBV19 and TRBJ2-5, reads DGGITQSPKYLFRKEGQNVTLSCEQNLNHDAMYWYRQDPGQGLRLIYYSQIVNDFQKGDIAEGYSVSREKKESFPLTVTSAQKNPTAFYLCASSTGDKRAGRETQYFGPGTRLLVL.

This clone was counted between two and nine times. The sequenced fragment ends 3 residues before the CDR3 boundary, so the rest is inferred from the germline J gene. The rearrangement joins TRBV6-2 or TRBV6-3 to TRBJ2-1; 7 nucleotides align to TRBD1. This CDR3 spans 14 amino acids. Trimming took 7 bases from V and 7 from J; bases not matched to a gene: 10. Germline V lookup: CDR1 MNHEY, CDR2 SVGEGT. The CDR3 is CASKRQGSGNEQFF. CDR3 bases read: TGTGCCAGCAAGAGACAGGGTAGTGGGAATGAG.

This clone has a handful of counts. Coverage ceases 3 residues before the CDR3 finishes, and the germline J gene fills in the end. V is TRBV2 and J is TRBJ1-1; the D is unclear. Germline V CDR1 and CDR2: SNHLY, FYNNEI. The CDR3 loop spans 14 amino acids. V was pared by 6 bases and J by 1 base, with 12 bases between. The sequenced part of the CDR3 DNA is TGTGCCAGCAGCGGTTGGTCGGGGAACACTGAA. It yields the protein CASSGWSGNTE. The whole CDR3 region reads CASSGWSGNTEAFF.

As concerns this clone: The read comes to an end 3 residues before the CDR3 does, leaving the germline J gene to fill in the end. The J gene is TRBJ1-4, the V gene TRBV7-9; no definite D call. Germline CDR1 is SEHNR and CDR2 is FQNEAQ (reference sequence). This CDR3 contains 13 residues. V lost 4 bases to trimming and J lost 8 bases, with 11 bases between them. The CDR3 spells CASSSQVVEKLFF. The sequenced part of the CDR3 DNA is TGTGCCAGCAGCTCCCAGGTAGTGGAAAAA.

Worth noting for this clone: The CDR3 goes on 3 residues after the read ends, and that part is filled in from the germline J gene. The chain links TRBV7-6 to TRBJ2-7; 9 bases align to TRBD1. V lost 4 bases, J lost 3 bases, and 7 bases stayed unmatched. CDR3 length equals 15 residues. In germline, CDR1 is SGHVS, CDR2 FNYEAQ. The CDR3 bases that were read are TGTGCCAGCAGCTATTACTCGGGACAGGGCTACGAG. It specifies CASSYYSGQGYE. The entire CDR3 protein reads CASSYYSGQGYEQYF.

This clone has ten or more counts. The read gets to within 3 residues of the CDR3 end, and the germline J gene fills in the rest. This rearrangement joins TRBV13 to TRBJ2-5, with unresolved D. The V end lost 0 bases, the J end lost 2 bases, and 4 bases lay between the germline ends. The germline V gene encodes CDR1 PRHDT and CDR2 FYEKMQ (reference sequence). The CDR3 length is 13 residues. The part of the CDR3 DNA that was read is TGTGCCAGCAGCTTAGGAGGGCAAGAGACC. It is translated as CASSLGGQET. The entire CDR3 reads CASSLGGQETQYF.

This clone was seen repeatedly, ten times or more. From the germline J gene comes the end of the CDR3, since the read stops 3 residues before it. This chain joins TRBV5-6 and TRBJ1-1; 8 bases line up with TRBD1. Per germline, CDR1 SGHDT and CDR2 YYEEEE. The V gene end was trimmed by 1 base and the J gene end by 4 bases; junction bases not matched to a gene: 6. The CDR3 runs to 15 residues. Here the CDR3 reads CASSLTLQGGTEAFF. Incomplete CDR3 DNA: TGTGCCAGCAGCTTGACCCTACAGGGGGGCACTGAA.

The chain's CDR3 is CASSPVESGYTF. The sequenced part of the CDR3 DNA is TGTGCCAGCTCACCGGTAGAGAGTGGC. The chain couples TRBV18 to TRBJ1-2; D unresolved. Coverage ceases 3 residues before the CDR3 finishes, and the germline J gene fills in the end. Germline V gene lookup returns CDR1 KGHSH and CDR2 LQKENI. The CDR3 is 12 amino acids. The V gene lost 3 bases and the J gene lost 7 bases, with 9 bases spanning the gap.

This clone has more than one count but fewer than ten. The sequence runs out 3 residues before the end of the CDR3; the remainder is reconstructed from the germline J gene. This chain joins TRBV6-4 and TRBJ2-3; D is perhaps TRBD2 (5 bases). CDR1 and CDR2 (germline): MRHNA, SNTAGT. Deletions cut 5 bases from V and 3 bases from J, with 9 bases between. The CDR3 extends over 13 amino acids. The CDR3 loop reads CASSHLATDTQYF. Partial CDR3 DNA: TGTGCCAGCAGTCACTTAGCGACAGATACG.

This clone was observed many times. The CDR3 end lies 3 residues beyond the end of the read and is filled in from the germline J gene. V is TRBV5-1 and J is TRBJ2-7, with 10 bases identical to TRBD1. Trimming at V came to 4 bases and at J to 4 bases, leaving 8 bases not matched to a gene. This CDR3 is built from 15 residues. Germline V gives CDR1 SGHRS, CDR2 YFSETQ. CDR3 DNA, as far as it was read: TGCGCCAGCAGCCGCGCCGGGACAGGGGTTTACGAG. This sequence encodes CASSRAGTGVYE. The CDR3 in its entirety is CASSRAGTGVYEQYF.

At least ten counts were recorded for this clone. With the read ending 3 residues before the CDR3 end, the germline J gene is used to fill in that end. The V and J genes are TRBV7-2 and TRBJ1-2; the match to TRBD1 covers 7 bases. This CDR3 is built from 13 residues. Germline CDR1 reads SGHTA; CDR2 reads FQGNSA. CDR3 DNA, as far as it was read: TGTGCCAGCAGCTTAAAGGGGGCGTTCGGC. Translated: CASSLKGAFG. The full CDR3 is CASSLKGAFGYTF.

Incomplete CDR3 DNA: TGTGCCAGCCGCCTCCTGGGGGGAGGGGAG. Protein product: CASRLLGGGE. The complete CDR3 protein is CASRLLGGGELFF. The chain joins TRBV7-2 to TRBJ2-2, with D possibly being TRBD2 (6 bases). The read stops 3 residues short of the end of the CDR3; the missing end is completed from the germline J gene. CDR3 length: 13 residues. Germline loops: CDR1 SGHTA, CDR2 FQGNSA. V lost 8 bases to trimming and J lost 8 bases, with 15 bases between them.

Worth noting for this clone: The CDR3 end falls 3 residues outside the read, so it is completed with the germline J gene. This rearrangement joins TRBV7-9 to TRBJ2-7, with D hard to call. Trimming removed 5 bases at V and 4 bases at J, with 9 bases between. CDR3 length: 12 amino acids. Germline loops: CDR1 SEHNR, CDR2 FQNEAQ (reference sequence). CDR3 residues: CASSTLGYEQYF. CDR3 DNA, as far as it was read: TGTGCCAGCAGCACCCTAGGATACGAG.

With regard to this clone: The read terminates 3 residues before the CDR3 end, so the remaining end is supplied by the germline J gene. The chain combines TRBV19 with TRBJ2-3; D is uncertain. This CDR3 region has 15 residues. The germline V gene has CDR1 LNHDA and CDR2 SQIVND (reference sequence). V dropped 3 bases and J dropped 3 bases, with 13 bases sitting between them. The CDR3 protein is CASSISRRPTDTQYF. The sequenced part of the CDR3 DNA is TGTGCCAGTAGTATTTCCCGTCGTCCTACAGATACG. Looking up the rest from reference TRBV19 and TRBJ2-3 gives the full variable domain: DGGITQSPKYLFRKEGQNVTLSCEQNLNHDAMYWYRQDPGQGLRLIYYSQIVNDFQKGDIAEGYSVSREKKESFPLTVTSAQKNPTAFYLCASSISRRPTDTQYFGPGTRLTVL.